These 25 T cell receptor beta chains originate from one sample sequenced in a study of T cells after yellow fever vaccination. Each CDR3 protein is one row after TCRdb ran MiXCR on the 5' RACE reads. The sample carries under 700,000 distinct CDR3 sequences, about 15% recorded once. The starting material was PBMCs, obtained 4 to 5 days after the first yellow fever vaccination. The receptor set was obtained from a man aged 18-30 years who received the YFV17D yellow fever vaccine.

This clonotype has a handful of counts. This chain links TRBV12-3 or TRBV12-4 with TRBJ2-5; perhaps TRBD1 as D (5 bases). CDR3 length: 13 amino acids. Trimming pared 4 bases from V and 9 bases from J, leaving 15 bases between. The CDR3: CASSYVTPGSQYF. CDR3 in DNA: TGTGCCAGCAGTTACGTCACCCCAGGGTCCCAGTACTTC.

J is TRBJ1-1 and V is TRBV30; D is perhaps TRBD1 (6 bases). CDR1 and CDR2 (germline): GTSNPN, SVGIG (reference sequence). The CDR3 has 14 amino acids. V shed 0 bases and J shed 6 bases, with 14 bases lying between them. The CDR3 protein is CAWSVGSGAAEAFF. The CDR3, as DNA: TGTGCCTGGAGTGTAGGGTCAGGGGCGGCTGAAGCTTTCTTT.

This clonotype was seen a handful of times. V gene TRBV5-1 combines with J gene TRBJ2-5, with D tentatively TRBD2 (5 bases). The length of the CDR3 is 16 residues. V lost 4 bases to trimming and J lost 1 base, with 17 bases between them. Looked up from germline, CDR1 is SGHRS and CDR2 is YFSETQ. The CDR3 loop is CASSPYIGGGQETQYF. CDR3 sequence (DNA): TGCGCCAGCAGCCCCTACATCGGAGGAGGCCAAGAGACCCAGTACTTC.

This clonotype was recorded many times. The V call is TRBV7-3, the J call TRBJ1-1; weak D call: TRBD1 (6 bases). Germline CDR1 SGHTA, CDR2 FQGTGA. CDR3 length equals 15 residues. V was trimmed by 6 bases and J by 5 bases, leaving 19 bases between them. The CDR3 loop reads CASSPTTTGGTEAFF. The CDR3 DNA sequence: TGTGCCAGCAGTCCCACTACGACAGGAGGGACTGAAGCTTTCTTT.

This chain joins TRBV6-1 and TRBJ2-5; 7 bases are shared with TRBD2. V was pared by 6 bases and J by 5 bases, with 9 bases of the junction left unmatched. The CDR3 consists of 14 residues. Germline V CDR1 and CDR2: MNHNS, SASEGT. CDR3 amino acids: CASRRPGGWETQYF. CDR3 in DNA: TGTGCCAGCAGACGTCCGGGGGGATGGGAGACCCAGTACTTC.

This clonotype showed up just a few times. This chain connects TRBV7-2 to TRBJ1-1, with D perhaps matching TRBD1 (6 bases). This CDR3 region has 12 residues. The germline V gene has CDR1 SGHTA and CDR2 FQGNSA. Trimming shortened V by 1 base and J by 11 bases, and 11 bases separated the two germline ends. This CDR3 is CASSLEQGAAFF. DNA of the CDR3: TGTGCCAGCAGCTTAGAACAGGGTGCGGCTTTCTTT.

The chain has TRBV3-1 and TRBJ1-5; no clear D. Between the trimmed V and J ends, which lost 6 bases and 7 bases, there was a span of 16 bases. Germline-derived CDR1 and CDR2 are LGHDT and YNNKEL (reference sequence). This CDR3 comprises 14 residues. CDR3 protein: CASRGGGLGQPQHF. In nucleotides, the CDR3 is TGTGCCAGCAGGGGCGGCGGGTTAGGACAGCCCCAGCATTTT.

The chain carries TRBV7-8 and TRBJ2-5, with a possible D match to TRBD2 (5 bases). Trimming removed 2 bases at V and 5 bases at J, with 12 bases between. The CDR3 has 14 amino acids. Germline values: CDR1 SGHVS, CDR2 FQNEAQ. The DNA for the CDR3 is TGTGCCAGCAGCTTATGGGAGTCGGGGGAGACCCAGTACTTC. Its translation is CASSLWESGETQYF.

The table lists this clonotype with a few counts. The gene calls are TRBV20-1 and TRBJ1-2; TRBD1 aligns across 10 bases. Germline CDR1 DFQATT, CDR2 SNEGSKA (reference sequence). This CDR3 is built from 16 residues. Trimming cost V 4 bases and J 1 base; bases outside gene matches: 9. The CDR3 nucleotides read TGCAGTGCTAAGAAACCGGGACAGGGGCTTAACTATGGCTACACCTTC. Amino acids: CSAKKPGQGLNYGYTF.

The V and J genes are TRBV10-3 and TRBJ2-2, with 8 bases fitting TRBD1. Germline trimming cut 1 base from V and 4 bases from J; bases unmatched to any gene: 5. Per germline, CDR1 ENHRY and CDR2 SYGVKD. The CDR3 has 16 residues. CDR3: CAISEFPGQGTGELFF. DNA of the CDR3: TGTGCCATCAGTGAGTTTCCTGGACAGGGCACCGGGGAGCTGTTTTTT.

The V and J genes are TRBV28 and TRBJ2-7, with TRBD2 matching over 7 bases. Trimming removed 5 bases from V and 4 bases from J; junction bases left unmatched: 8. Per the germline V gene, CDR1 is MDHEN and CDR2 is SYDVKM. This CDR3 spans 14 amino acids. In DNA form, the CDR3 reads TGTGCCAGCAGTCTTCCCGGGGGGATTTACGAGCAGTACGTC. This translates into CASSLPGGIYEQYV.

This clonotype was picked up many times. The gene calls are TRBV4-2 and TRBJ2-5, with 10 positions matching TRBD1. Germline lookup yields CDR1 LGHNA and CDR2 YNFKEQ. This CDR3 has 15 residues. V gave up 3 bases and J gave up 2 bases; unmatched junction bases: 3. CDR3 sequence (DNA): TGTGCCAGCAGCCAGCTGGGACAGGGGCAAGAGACCCAGTACTTC. Residues: CASSQLGQGQETQYF.

V is TRBV7-9 and J is TRBJ1-3, with D maybe TRBD1 (5 bases). The CDR3 length is 15 residues. V was clipped by 2 bases and J by 4 bases, with 12 bases between them. Germline values: CDR1 SEHNR, CDR2 FQNEAQ (reference sequence). CDR3 in DNA: TGTGCCAGCAGCTTACCACAGGAATCGGGAAACACCATATATTTT. As protein: CASSLPQESGNTIYF.

This clonotype showed up just a few times. The chain links TRBV5-1 to TRBJ2-3, with 9 nucleotides matching TRBD1. V trimming: 7 bases; J trimming: 0 bases; junction bases outside the gene matches: 6. The CDR3 is made up of 15 amino acids. CDR1 is SGHRS, CDR2 YFSETQ, per germline. This CDR3 is CASGGDRDSTDTQYF. The CDR3 DNA is TGCGCCAGCGGGGGGGACAGGGACAGCACAGATACGCAGTATTTT.

Notes on this clonotype: At one end, the junction sequence differs from germline, possibly due to a read error. The chain recombines TRBV7-8 with TRBJ2-7; 7 bases fit TRBD1. The CDR3 runs to 15 residues. Germline V gene data show CDR1 as SGHVS and CDR2 as FQNEAQ. CDR3 protein: CAISSTGTDSYEQYF. Here the CDR3 DNA reads TGTGCCATCAGCTCAACCGGGACAGATTCCTACGAGCAGTACTTC. The full variable domain, with the rest looked up from reference TRBV7-8 and TRBJ2-7, is GAGVSQSPRYKVAKRGQDVALRCDPISGHVSLFWYQQALGQGPEFLTYFQNEAQLDKSGLPSDRFFAERPEGSVSTLKIQRTQQEDSAVYLCAISSTGTDSYEQYFGPGTRLTVT.

V gene TRBV7-8 combines with J gene TRBJ2-2; 12 bases agree with TRBD1. The ends lost 4 bases at V and 6 bases at J; junction bases unmatched: 6. This CDR3 is 16 amino acids long. CDR1 is SGHVS and CDR2 is FQNEAQ in the germline V gene. CDR3 coding DNA: TGTGCCAGCAGCTCCGGGACAGGGGGCATGGCCGGGGAGCTGTTTTTT. It encodes CASSSGTGGMAGELFF.

The chain is built from TRBV7-9 and TRBJ2-5; no clear D. Per germline, CDR1 SEHNR and CDR2 FQNEAQ (reference sequence). This CDR3 is 12 amino acids long. Trimming pared 4 bases from V and 5 bases from J, leaving 8 bases between. The CDR3 protein is CASSSNWETQYF. In nucleotides, the CDR3 is TGTGCCAGCAGCTCCAACTGGGAGACCCAGTACTTC.

Only a few counts were recorded for this clonotype. The genes are TRBV20-1 and TRBJ2-5; no reliable D call. Germline V lookup: CDR1 DFQATT, CDR2 SNEGSKA (reference sequence). Deletions cut 6 bases from V and 2 bases from J, with 10 bases between. The CDR3 length is 12 residues. CDR3 bases: TGCAGTGCCTTTCCGGGTCAAGAGACCCAGTACTTC. It encodes CSAFPGQETQYF.

V gene TRBV6-5 combines with J gene TRBJ1-5, with unresolved D. This CDR3 region has 15 residues. Looked up from germline, CDR1 is MNHEY and CDR2 is SVGAGI. V was shortened by 0 bases and J by 3 bases, with 9 bases between the two germline ends. In DNA form, the CDR3 reads TGTGCCAGCAGTTACTCGACTCAGAACAATCAGCCCCAGCATTTT. Its protein is CASSYSTQNNQPQHF.

This chain links TRBV7-9 with TRBJ2-7; D gene uncertain. V was cut by 2 bases and J by 2 bases, with 10 bases left in between. The germline CDR1 and CDR2 sequences are SEHNR and FQNEAQ (reference sequence). This CDR3 comprises 14 residues. The chain's CDR3 is CASSLSTVPYEQYV. The CDR3 bases are TGTGCCAGCAGCTTATCTACAGTACCCTACGAGCAGTACGTC.

This chain connects TRBV12-3 or TRBV12-4 to TRBJ2-1, with 9 bases fitting TRBD1. The V segment lost 6 bases and the J segment 8 bases; nucleotides outside the gene matches: 2. The CDR3 is made up of 12 amino acids. The CDR3 bases are TGTGCCAGCAGGCGGACAGGGGATGAGCAGTTCTTC. Residues: CASRRTGDEQFF.

This chain connects TRBV4-2 to TRBJ1-1; TRBD1 matches at 8 bases. The CDR3 has 15 residues. Trimming removed 3 bases from V and 1 base from J; junction bases left unmatched: 4. CDR1 LGHNA and CDR2 YNFKEQ come from the germline V gene. The DNA of the CDR3 is TGTGCCAGCAGCCATGGGACAGGAGAGAACACTGAAGCTTTCTTT. This encodes CASSHGTGENTEAFF.

The chain has TRBV5-1 and TRBJ1-2, with D possibly matching TRBD1 (5 bases). Germline-derived CDR1 and CDR2 are SGHRS and YFSETQ. The CDR3 contains 13 residues. Deletions cut 6 bases from V and 4 bases from J, with 13 bases between. The CDR3 nucleotides read TGCGCCAGCACCTGGGACCCTTCCTATGGCTACACCTTC. Its translation is CASTWDPSYGYTF.

This rearrangement joins TRBV10-3 to TRBJ2-3, with 7 positions matching TRBD1. Germline loops: CDR1 ENHRY, CDR2 SYGVKD. The CDR3 is 12 residues long. With 8 bases clipped from V and 3 bases from J, the junction kept 2 bases outside the gene matches. The CDR3 region has the DNA TGTGCCATCGGGACAGCGACAGATACGCAGTATTTT. Its protein is CAIGTATDTQYF.

This clonotype has at least ten counts. The genes are TRBV18 and TRBJ2-2, with 10 bases identical to TRBD1. The ends lost 6 bases at V and 4 bases at J; junction bases unmatched: 5. The CDR3 consists of 15 residues. Germline CDR1 and CDR2: KGHSH and LQKENI. CDR3 sequence: CASSAGQGTTGELFF. Here the CDR3 DNA reads TGTGCCAGCTCGGCGGGACAGGGGACCACCGGGGAGCTGTTTTTT. Looking up the rest from reference TRBV18 and TRBJ2-2 gives the full variable domain: NAGVMQNPRHLVRRRGQEARLRCSPMKGHSHVYWYRQLPEEGLKFMVYLQKENIIDESGMPKERFSAEFPKEGPSILRIQQVVRGDSAAYFCASSAGQGTTGELFFGEGSRLTVL.